The text below deals with one T cell receptor beta chain. The conserved phenylalanine or tryptophan is not found at the CDR3 terminus, so this likely reflects a read error. It is unclear where the CDR3 begins or ends on the DNA, so no DNA is shown, and the CDR3 is as TCRdb lists it. Source study methods: Researchers report that nucleated cell counts were estimated from reference gene primer amplification. Clones were sequenced by immunoSEQ multiplex PCR, and TCRdb holds only the in-frame ones, with some missing. That table furnishes V, J and clone size, whereas the DNA furnished D and trimming. Of about 170,000 clones listed, about four fifths are singletons. The sample is drawn from a study of blood T cell repertoires in COVID-19. For the study at large: From T cells, B-cell-depleted T cells, or PBMCs came the material, which was cDNA or gDNA.

The germline V gene encodes CDR1 LNHNV and CDR2 YYDKDF (reference sequence). Termini included, the CDR3 measures 13 amino acids. The rearrangement joins TRBV15 to TRBJ1-2; TRBD1 is the table's D call, not checked against the DNA. This clonotype originated in a woman in her 70s who had recovered from COVID-19. Sequenced input: peripheral blood. The CDR3 loop is CATSTAKTGPDVV.